This T cell receptor (beta chain) was documented in a study of T cell responses to AZD1222 COVID-19 vaccine. Study conclusions and caveats: Among the donors, most were white British and more were female, and clonal diversity was possibly underestimated. Spike-specific TCR breadth rose after two AZD1222 doses, and depth rose as well. Spike regions recognized by vaccine-associated CD4 TCRs spanned the protein, led by 160-218 and 743-854. At baseline, just five to seven AZD1222 recipients tested seropositive.

CDR1 is SQVTM and CDR2 is ANQGSEA in the germline V gene. The CDR3 covers 16 residues. V gave up 6 bases and J gave up 0 bases, with 18 bases separating them. In regard to this clone: The antigen remains undetermined.

TCRdb's table, derived via immunoSEQ multiplex PCR, lists solely in-frame clones and lacks some. Seen here are around 96,000 clones, just over 90% observed once, and the top ten hold around 10%. This clonotype was obtained from an adult who received the AZD1222 COVID-19 vaccine. The rearrangement joins TRBV29-1 to TRBJ1-3, with D tentatively TRBD1 (5 bases). The source was peripheral blood, collected 28 days after the second AZD1222 dose. Here the CDR3 DNA reads TGCAGCGTCGAGACCGGGACGGGAAGCTCTGGAAACACCATATATTTT. Its translation is CSVETGTGSSGNTIYF.